Included here is one TCR beta chain sequence, with context. Its cognate antigen is unknown. Measured with immunoSEQ multiplex PCR; TCRdb has only the in-frame clones, and not every one. This table holds approximately 180,000 clones, approximately 90% found once. The data were taken from a study of T cell responses to AZD1222 COVID-19 vaccine. Study outcomes and limitations: Rises in breadth and depth of Spike-specific TCRs came after two AZD1222 doses. Mostly white British, mostly female donors; authors suggested clonal diversity may be underestimated. At 160-218 and 743-854, vaccine-associated CD4 TCRs were dominant, and they spanned spike.

This sequence was found in an adult in good health. The source was peripheral blood, collected on day 0 of AZD1222 vaccination.

The CDR3 DNA reads as TGTGCCAGCAGGCAAGCGGGAGCGAAGCAGTACTTC. Amino acid sequence: CASRQAGAKQYF. The chain recombines TRBV27 with TRBJ2-7, with TRBD2 matching over 8 bases. The V gene end was trimmed by 6 bases and the J gene end by 8 bases; junction bases not matched to a gene: 6. There are 12 residues in the CDR3. CDR1 is MNHEY, CDR2 SMNVEV, per germline (reference sequence).